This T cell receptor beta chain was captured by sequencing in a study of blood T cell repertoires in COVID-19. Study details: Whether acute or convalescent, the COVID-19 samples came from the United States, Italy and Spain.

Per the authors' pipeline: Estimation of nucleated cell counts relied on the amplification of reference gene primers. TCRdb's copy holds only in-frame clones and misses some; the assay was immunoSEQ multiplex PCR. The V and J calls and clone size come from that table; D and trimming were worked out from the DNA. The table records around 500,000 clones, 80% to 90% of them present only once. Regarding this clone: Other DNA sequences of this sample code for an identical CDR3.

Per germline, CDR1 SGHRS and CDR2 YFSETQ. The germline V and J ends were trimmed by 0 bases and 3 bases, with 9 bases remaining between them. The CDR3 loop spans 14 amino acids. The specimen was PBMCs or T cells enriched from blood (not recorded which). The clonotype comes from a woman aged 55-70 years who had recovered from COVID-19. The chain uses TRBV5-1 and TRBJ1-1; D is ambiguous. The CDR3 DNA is TGCGCCAGCAGCTTGGGTTTGGGAGACACTGAAGCTTTCTTT. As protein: CASSLGLGDTEAFF.